This T cell receptor (beta chain) is from a study of post-analysis software for immune sequencing data. Points from the study as a whole: Elevated frequency relative to controls characterized a handful of TRBV segments in patients, TRBV5-6, TRBV5-1 and TRBV20-1 among them.

V lost 4 bases to trimming and J lost 6 bases, with 10 bases between them. The CDR3 extends over 13 amino acids. Germline assignment: CDR1 MDHEN and CDR2 SYDVKM. Comment on this clonotype: The target antigen is unknown.

TCR beta libraries were prepared from cDNA with unique molecular identifiers. T cells numbering about 0.85 to 10 million yielded cDNA molecules that totaled some 500,000. TCRdb re-derived calls from the PCR reads in MiXCR, one entry per CDR3 protein. There are some 700,000 distinct CDR3 sequences in the sample; about 60% occur only once, and about 11% lies in the top ten. The chain combines TRBV28 with TRBJ2-1; D is undetermined. This sequence was found in a girl aged 2 to 10 with multiple sclerosis. Material: blood. CDR3 nucleotide sequence: TGTGCCAGCAGTTCCCTCCCAACCAATGAGCAGTTCTTC. This sequence encodes CASSSLPTNEQFF.